In this sample, the clone carrying this T cell receptor (beta chain) turned up many times. In the original processing: Estimated nucleated cell counts came from reference gene primer amplification. The data were produced by immunoSEQ multiplex PCR, yet TCRdb's version contains in-frame clones alone and is incomplete. V, J and clone size reflect that table, while D and trimming were determined from the DNA. The data contain about 270,000 clones, under 90% of them seen just once; the ten biggest clones take up less than 4%. Germline CDR1 and CDR2: MNHEY and SMNVEV (reference sequence). This CDR3 has 13 amino acids. V trimming: 6 bases; J trimming: 3 bases; junction bases outside the gene matches: 4. The data originate from a study of blood T cell repertoires in COVID-19. Study details: Sites in the United States, Italy and Spain provided acute and convalescent COVID-19 samples. Sample material is recorded as cDNA or gDNA derived from T cells, B-cell-depleted T cells, or PBMCs.

The source of this sequence is a woman aged 18-35 years with acute or convalescent COVID-19. This chain links TRBV27 with TRBJ1-2; 7 positions match TRBD1. The specimen sequenced was peripheral blood. CDR3 sequence reads: CASSLRGYYGYTF. Written as DNA, the CDR3 is TGTGCCAGCAGCCTCAGGGGGTACTATGGCTACACCTTC.